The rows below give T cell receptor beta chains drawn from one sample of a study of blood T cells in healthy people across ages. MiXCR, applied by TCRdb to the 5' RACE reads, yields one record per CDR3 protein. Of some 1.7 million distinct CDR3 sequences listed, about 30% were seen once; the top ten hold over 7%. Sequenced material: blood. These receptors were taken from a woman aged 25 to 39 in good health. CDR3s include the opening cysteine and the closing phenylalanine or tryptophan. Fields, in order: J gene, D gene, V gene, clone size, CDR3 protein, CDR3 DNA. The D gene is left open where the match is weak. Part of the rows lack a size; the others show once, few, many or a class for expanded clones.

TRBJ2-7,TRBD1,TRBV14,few,CASSQKGTVAREQYF,TGTGCCAGCAGCCAAAAGGGGACAGTCGCCCGCGAGCAGTACTTC
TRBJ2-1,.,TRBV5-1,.,CASSLYRSEGNEQFF,TGCGCCAGCAGCTTGTACCGGAGTGAGGGCAATGAGCAGTTCTTC
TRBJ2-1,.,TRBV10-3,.,CAITDGGGGRYNEQFF,TGTGCCATCACCGACGGAGGGGGCGGGAGGTACAATGAGCAGTTCTTC
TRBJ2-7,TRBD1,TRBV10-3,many,CAFRDSISYEQYF,TGTGCCTTTAGGGACAGCATCTCCTACGAGCAGTACTTC
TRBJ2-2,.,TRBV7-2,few,CASSLVTQTGELFF,TGTGCCAGCAGCTTAGTGACGCAAACCGGGGAGCTGTTTTTT
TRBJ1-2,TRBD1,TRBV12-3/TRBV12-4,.,CASSHPTGEYGYTF,TGTGCCAGCAGCCACCCGACAGGGGAGTATGGCTACACCTTC
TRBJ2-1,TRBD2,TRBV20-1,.,CSARPRAGGQNEQFF,TGCAGTGCTAGACCCCGAGCGGGGGGCCAAAATGAGCAGTTCTTC
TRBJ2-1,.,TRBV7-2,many,CASSLLQVRDEQFF,TGTGCCAGCAGCTTGCTACAGGTGCGGGATGAGCAGTTCTTC
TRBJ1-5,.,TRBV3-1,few,CASSHGYGGAGQPQHF,TGTGCCAGCAGCCACGGGTACGGGGGGGCTGGTCAGCCCCAGCATTTT
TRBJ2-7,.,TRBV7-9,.,CANSLSRWGEVNHEQYF,TGTGCCAACAGCTTATCCAGGTGGGGTGAGGTAAACCACGAGCAGTACTTC
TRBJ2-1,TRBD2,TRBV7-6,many,CASSRTSGRESSYNEQFF,TGTGCCAGCAGCAGGACTAGCGGGAGGGAAAGCTCCTACAATGAGCAGTTCTTC
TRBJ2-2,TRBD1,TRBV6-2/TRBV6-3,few,CASRQGVDTGELFF,TGTGCCAGCAGGCAGGGGGTCGACACCGGGGAGCTGTTTTTT
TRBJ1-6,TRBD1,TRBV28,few,CASKLQGYNSPLHF,TGTGCCAGCAAGCTACAGGGGTATAATTCACCCCTCCACTTT
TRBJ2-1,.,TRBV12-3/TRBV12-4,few,CASQVETRGQFF,TGTGCCAGCCAGGTTGAGACTAGGGGGCAGTTCTTC
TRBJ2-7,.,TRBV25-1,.,CASSPYMGLSYEQYF,TGTGCCAGCAGTCCTTACATGGGCCTCTCCTACGAGCAGTACTTC
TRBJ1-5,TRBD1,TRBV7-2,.,CASSAGQASVYQPQHF,TGTGCCAGCAGCGCCGGACAGGCGAGCGTTTATCAGCCCCAGCATTTT
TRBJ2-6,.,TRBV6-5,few,CASSLPDGDDSGANVLTF,TGTGCCAGCAGTCTACCTGACGGAGACGACTCTGGGGCCAACGTCCTGACTTTC
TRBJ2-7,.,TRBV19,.,CASRHGAHEQYF,TGTGCCAGTAGACACGGGGCCCACGAGCAGTACTTC
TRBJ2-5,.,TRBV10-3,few,CAISEPGKETQYF,TGTGCCATCAGTGAGCCGGGGAAGGAGACCCAGTACTTC
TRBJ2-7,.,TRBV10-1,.,CASSESGRRPYEQYF,TGCGCCAGCAGTGAGTCCGGACGCCGACCCTACGAGCAGTACTTC
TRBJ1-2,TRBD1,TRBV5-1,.,CASAPQGGQGYGYTF,TGCGCCAGCGCACCCCAGGGGGGGCAGGGGTATGGATACACCTTC
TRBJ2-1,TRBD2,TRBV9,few,CASSEGTRNEQFF,TGTGCCAGCAGCGAGGGGACTAGGAATGAGCAGTTCTTC
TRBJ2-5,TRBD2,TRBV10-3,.,CAIRETSEGSTQYF,TGTGCCATCAGGGAGACTAGCGAGGGGTCGACCCAGTACTTC
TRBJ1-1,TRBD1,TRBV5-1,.,CASTPGYGDSEAFF,TGCGCCAGCACCCCCGGTTACGGGGACAGTGAAGCTTTCTTT
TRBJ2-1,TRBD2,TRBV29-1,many,CSFGTSGAYNEQFF,TGCAGCTTCGGGACTAGCGGAGCCTACAATGAGCAGTTCTTC
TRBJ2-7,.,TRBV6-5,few,CASKRIGATYEQYF,TGTGCCAGCAAGAGGATAGGGGCAACCTACGAGCAGTACTTC
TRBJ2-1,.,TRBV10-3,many,CAVGLSNEQFF,TGTGCCGTGGGACTCTCCAATGAGCAGTTCTTC
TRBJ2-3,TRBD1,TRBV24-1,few,CATSDFRQGNTDTQYF,TGTGCCACCAGTGATTTCCGACAGGGGAACACAGATACGCAGTATTTT
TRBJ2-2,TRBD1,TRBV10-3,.,CAISSGTGQTGELFF,TGTGCCATCAGTTCCGGGACAGGGCAGACCGGGGAGCTGTTTTTT
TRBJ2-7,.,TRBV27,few,CASSFLVGKDEQYF,TGTGCCAGCAGTTTTCTGGTGGGTAAGGACGAGCAGTACTTC
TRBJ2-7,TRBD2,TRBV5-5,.,CASSLVSGENYEQYF,TGTGCCAGCAGCTTGGTTAGCGGGGAGAACTACGAGCAGTACTTC